The 13 T cell receptor beta chains below all came from one sample that was sequenced in a study of graft-versus-host responses after intestinal transplantation. These receptors have no known antigen. Here immunoSEQ multiplex PCR was the method, and the copy in TCRdb shows in-frame clones only, minus some. The profile covers 39,000 or so clones, with more than 85% appearing a single time and under 25% taken by the ten largest. This material consisted of unstimulated CD8+ T cells sorted from spleen or lymph node cells, taken before transplant. The source is a human donor who was the organ donor for an intestinal transplant.

The chain employs TRBV13 and TRBJ2-3; D gene ambiguous. The CDR3 spans 13 residues. Germline-derived CDR1 and CDR2 are PRHDT and FYEKMQ (reference sequence). V lost 4 bases and J lost 3, with 8 bases in between. The CDR3 loop is CASSSDSTDTQYF. CDR3 DNA: TGTGCCAGCAGCTCCGATAGTACAGATACGCAGTATTTT.

This clone was detected only a few times. The chain employs TRBV10-3 and TRBJ2-1; maybe TRBD2 (5 bases). V shed 1 base and J shed 5 bases, with 18 bases lying between them. Germline V gene lookup returns CDR1 ENHRY and CDR2 SYGVKD. There are 17 residues in the CDR3. The DNA of the CDR3 is TGTGCCATCAGTGAGTTCCCGGCCAACGGGCGGGACAATGAGCAGTTCTTC. Residues: CAISEFPANGRDNEQFF.

This clone showed up just once. The chain combines TRBV9 with TRBJ1-4; 10 nucleotides agree with TRBD1. V shed 3 bases and J 7 bases; nucleotides not matched to a gene: 0. The CDR3 is made up of 13 amino acids. The germline V gene has CDR1 SGDLS and CDR2 YYNGEE. CDR3 nucleotide sequence: TGTGCCAGCAGCGGGACAGGGGGTGAAAAACTGTTTTTT. Its translation is CASSGTGGEKLFF.

V and J are TRBV7-6 and TRBJ2-7, with D perhaps assigned TRBD1 or TRBD2 (5 bases each). Germline-derived CDR1 and CDR2 are SGHVS and FNYEAQ. The V end was cut by 4 bases, the J end by 3 bases, with 16 bases between. The CDR3 loop spans 15 amino acids. The CDR3: CASSSYRGAGYEQYF. In nucleotides, the CDR3 is TGTGCCAGCAGCTCCTATAGAGGGGCTGGCTACGAGCAGTACTTC.

The V call is TRBV9, the J call TRBJ2-1; 7 bases map to TRBD2. CDR3 length: 15 residues. Germline V gives CDR1 SGDLS, CDR2 YYNGEE. The trim removed 3 bases at V and 1 base at J, leaving 4 bases unmatched. CDR3 amino acids: CASSEAGESYNEQFF. CDR3 DNA: TGTGCCAGCAGCGAGGCGGGAGAGTCCTACAATGAGCAGTTCTTC.

The chain links TRBV27 to TRBJ2-7; D is undetermined. CDR3 length: 12 amino acids. Germline CDR1 is MNHEY and CDR2 is SMNVEV (reference sequence). V dropped 3 bases and J dropped 5 bases, with 8 bases sitting between them. The DNA for the CDR3 is TGTGCCAGCAGTTTTGACGGAGACGAGCAGTACTTC. It specifies CASSFDGDEQYF.

The chain uses TRBV27 and TRBJ2-5; D may be TRBD2 (6 bases). CDR1 is MNHEY and CDR2 is SMNVEV in the germline V gene (reference sequence). This CDR3 contains 14 residues. Deletions cut 0 bases from V and 3 bases from J, with 8 bases between. The CDR3 loop reads CASSLSWGEETQYF. The CDR3 coding sequence is TGTGCCAGCAGTTTATCATGGGGGGAAGAGACCCAGTACTTC.

The DNA of the CDR3 is TGTGCCAGCAGCTCGTCCGAGACAGGGATTACCGGGGAGCTGTTTTTT. As protein: CASSSSETGITGELFF. V usage is TRBV7-9 and J usage is TRBJ2-2, with 7 bases aligning to TRBD1. Trimming at V came to 4 bases and at J to 5 bases, leaving 10 bases not matched to a gene. Germline V gene lookup returns CDR1 SEHNR and CDR2 FQNEAQ (reference sequence). This CDR3 region has 16 residues. Using reference TRBV7-9 and TRBJ2-2 for the parts outside the CDR3, the full variable domain is DTGVSQNPRHKITKRGQNVTFRCDPISEHNRLYWYRQTLGQGPEFLTYFQNEAQLEKSRLLSDRFSAERPKGSFSTLEIQRTEQGDSAMYLCASSSSETGITGELFFGEGSRLTVL.

This chain uses TRBV11-2 with TRBJ1-1; D is ambiguous. The V gene lost 5 bases and the J gene lost 1 base, with 11 bases spanning the gap. Germline values: CDR1 SGHAT, CDR2 FQNNGV. The CDR3 is 14 residues long. In DNA form, the CDR3 reads TGTGCCAGCAGCCCCGGGAGGGAGAACACTGAAGCTTTCTTT. Translating it yields CASSPGRENTEAFF.

The V call is TRBV9, the J call TRBJ1-5; D is undetermined. Per germline, CDR1 SGDLS and CDR2 YYNGEE. Trimming took 4 bases from V and 4 from J, leaving 9 bases between them. The CDR3 covers 13 residues. The CDR3 protein is CASSSTVNQPQHF. For the CDR3, the DNA is TGTGCCAGCAGCTCGACGGTGAATCAGCCCCAGCATTTT.

The V call is TRBV9, the J call TRBJ2-2, with TRBD1 matching 7 bases. Losses at the gene ends were 4 bases for V and 4 bases for J; bases not matched to a gene: 10. The CDR3 runs 16 residues. Germline assignment: CDR1 SGDLS and CDR2 YYNGEE. In DNA form, the CDR3 reads TGTGCCAGCAGCTCCCGACCGGGACAGACCACCGGGGAGCTGTTTTTT. Translated, it gives CASSSRPGQTTGELFF.

The chain couples TRBV27 to TRBJ2-7; D remains ambiguous. Per the germline V gene, CDR1 is MNHEY and CDR2 is SMNVEV (reference sequence). This CDR3 has 14 residues. The V and J ends lost 0 bases and 7 bases respectively, with 13 bases between them. CDR3 region: CASSLSRSGWEQYF. CDR3 nucleotides: TGTGCCAGCAGTTTATCGCGCAGTGGGTGGGAGCAGTACTTC.

V and J are TRBV19 and TRBJ1-5; no reliable D call. Trimming stripped 1 base from V and 3 bases from J, with 10 bases between. CDR1 LNHDA and CDR2 SQIVND come from the germline V gene (reference sequence). This CDR3 region has 15 residues. CDR3 sequence (DNA): TGTGCCAGTAGTATAGTAGCGGCAGCCAATCAGCCCCAGCATTTT. This codes for CASSIVAAANQPQHF. Together with reference TRBV19 and TRBJ1-5, the CDR3 gives the full variable domain: DGGITQSPKYLFRKEGQNVTLSCEQNLNHDAMYWYRQDPGQGLRLIYYSQIVNDFQKGDIAEGYSVSREKKESFPLTVTSAQKNPTAFYLCASSIVAAANQPQHFGDGTRLSIL.